A single sample gave rise to the 12 T cell receptor beta chains below, sequenced in a study of OX40 agonist ivuxolimab in advanced cancers. Assay used: immunoSEQ multiplex PCR; TCRdb lists only in-frame clones, some missing. The sample lists tens of thousands of clones; about 90% were seen once. Sample: CD4+ or CD8+ T cells sorted from blood, taken in a trial of the OX40 agonist ivuxolimab. These receptors originate from an adult with an advanced solid tumor such as melanoma, head and neck, liver or kidney cancer.

The chain couples TRBV6-6 to TRBJ1-2; 7 nucleotides agree with TRBD1. The CDR3 consists of 14 residues. The V and J ends lost 8 bases and 4 bases, in that order; junction bases with no gene match: 10. In germline, CDR1 is MNHNY, CDR2 SVGAGI (reference sequence). Written as DNA, the CDR3 is TGTGCCAGCGGGAGAGACAGGGCGACCTATGGCTACACCTTC. This encodes CASGRDRATYGYTF.

The CDR3 protein is CASSFGAGGTAQPQHF. CDR3 DNA sequence: TGTGCCAGCAGTTTTGGGGCAGGGGGAACCGCTCAGCCCCAGCATTTT. The chain links TRBV28 to TRBJ1-5, with 7 bases aligning to TRBD1. Looked up from germline, CDR1 is MDHEN and CDR2 is SYDVKM. This CDR3 contains 16 residues. Trimming cost V 3 bases and J 6 bases; bases outside gene matches: 11.

This chain connects TRBV5-6 to TRBJ2-5; no firm D call. Trimming pared 2 bases from V and 5 bases from J, leaving 10 bases between. Germline CDR1 and CDR2: SGHDT and YYEEEE. This CDR3 region has 13 residues. CDR3 nucleotide sequence: TGTGCCAGCAGCTTAGATCTTTCGGAGACCCAGTACTTC. The encoded protein is CASSLDLSETQYF.

The J gene is TRBJ1-1, the V gene TRBV18; D not resolved. V was pared by 3 bases and J by 6 bases, with 11 bases between. The CDR3 has 13 amino acids. Germline V gives CDR1 KGHSH, CDR2 LQKENI. The CDR3 spells CASSPPNPSEAFF. The CDR3 region has the DNA TGTGCCAGCTCACCGCCAAACCCCTCTGAAGCTTTCTTT.

The V call is TRBV9, the J call TRBJ1-2; D unclear. The CDR3 is 15 residues long. The germline CDR1 and CDR2 sequences are SGDLS and YYNGEE. The ends were cut back, 1 base at V and 2 bases at J, with 12 bases in the middle. This CDR3 reads CASSVNPGSNYGYTF. The DNA for the CDR3 is TGTGCCAGCAGCGTAAATCCGGGGTCAAACTATGGCTACACCTTC.

The chain couples TRBV7-6 to TRBJ1-2, with D perhaps matching TRBD1 (6 bases). The V gene lost 6 bases and the J gene lost 7 bases, with 30 bases spanning the gap. From germline, CDR1 is SGHVS and CDR2 FNYEAQ. This CDR3 spans 18 amino acids. CDR3 DNA: TGTGCCAGCAGTCATCTCAGGGGCTCAGTTTCAGACTACTGTGGCTACACCTTC. Translation: CASSHLRGSVSDYCGYTF.

The chain recombines TRBV7-2 with TRBJ2-4, with TRBD2 matching over 9 bases. The CDR3 length is 19 residues. The ends lost 4 bases at V and 0 bases at J; junction bases unmatched: 13. CDR1 and CDR2 from the germline V gene are SGHTA and FQGNSA. The CDR3 DNA reads TGTGCCAGCAGCTCCCCTGGCGGGAGGGCTTACGTAGCCAAAAACATTCAGTACTTC. Translation: CASSSPGGRAYVAKNIQYF.

This chain uses TRBV2 with TRBJ2-1; tentative D call: TRBD2 (5 bases). CDR3 length: 14 residues. Germline V lookup: CDR1 SNHLY, CDR2 FYNNEI. V was clipped by 4 bases and J by 6 bases, with 13 bases between them. The DNA for the CDR3 is TGTGCCAGCAGTGCCCTAGCTTCGGTCAATGAGCAGTTCTTC. Amino acids: CASSALASVNEQFF.

This rearrangement joins TRBV7-2 to TRBJ1-1, with 11 bases that match TRBD1. The CDR3 is made up of 13 amino acids. J lost 11 bases, V lost 5 bases, and 7 bases had no gene match. The germline V gene has CDR1 SGHTA and CDR2 FQGNSA. The CDR3 nucleotides are TGTGCCAGCAGCACCGGACAGGGGGCGTGGGCTTTCTTT. Translation gives CASSTGQGAWAFF.

V and J are TRBV5-1 and TRBJ2-3; TRBD2 matches 7 bases. From germline, CDR1 is SGHRS and CDR2 YFSETQ. The CDR3 has 13 residues. V lost 2 bases to trimming and J lost 5 bases; unmatched junction nucleotides: 2. The CDR3 loop reads CASSFAGEDTQYF. In nucleotides, the CDR3 is TGCGCCAGCAGCTTCGCGGGAGAAGATACGCAGTATTTT.

In its sample, this clone was seen once. The V call is TRBV7-9, the J call TRBJ1-2, with D tentatively TRBD1 (5 bases). Deletions cut 6 bases from V and 4 bases from J, with 9 bases between. Germline V gene sequence: CDR1 SEHNR, CDR2 FQNEAQ (reference sequence). This CDR3 is 12 amino acids long. Written as DNA, the CDR3 is TGTGCCAGCAGTTATACAGGCTATGGCTACACCTTC. Translating gives CASSYTGYGYTF.

V usage is TRBV2 and J usage is TRBJ2-5, with D unclear. This CDR3 is 14 amino acids long. Per germline, CDR1 SNHLY and CDR2 FYNNEI. Trimming removed 4 bases from V and 5 bases from J, with 14 bases in between. The CDR3 protein is CASSASMSRETQYF. Here the CDR3 DNA reads TGTGCCAGCAGTGCGTCGATGAGTAGGGAGACCCAGTACTTC.